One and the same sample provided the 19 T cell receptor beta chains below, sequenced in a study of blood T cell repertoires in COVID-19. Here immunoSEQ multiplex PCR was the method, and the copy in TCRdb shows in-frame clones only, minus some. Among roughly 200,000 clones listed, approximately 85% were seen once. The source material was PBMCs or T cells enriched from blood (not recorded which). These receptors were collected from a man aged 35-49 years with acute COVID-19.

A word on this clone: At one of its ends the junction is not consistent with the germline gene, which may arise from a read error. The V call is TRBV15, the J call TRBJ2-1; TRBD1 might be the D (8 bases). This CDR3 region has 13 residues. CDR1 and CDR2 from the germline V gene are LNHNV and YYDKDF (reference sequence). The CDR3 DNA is TGTGCCGCCAGTACAGGGGGGGTAAAGGAGCAGTTCTTC. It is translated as CAASTGGVKEQFF.

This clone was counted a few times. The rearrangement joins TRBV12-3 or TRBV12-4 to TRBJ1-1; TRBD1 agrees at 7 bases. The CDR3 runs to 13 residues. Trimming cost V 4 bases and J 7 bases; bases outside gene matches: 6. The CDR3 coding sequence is TGTGCCAGCAGTTGGGGGACAGTTTTTGAAGCTTTCTTT. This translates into CASSWGTVFEAFF.

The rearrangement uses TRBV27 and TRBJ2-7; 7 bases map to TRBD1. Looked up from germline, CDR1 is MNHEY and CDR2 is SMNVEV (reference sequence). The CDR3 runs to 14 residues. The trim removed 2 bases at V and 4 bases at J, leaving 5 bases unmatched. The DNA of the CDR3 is TGTGCCAGCAGTTTAACAGGGGAAGTGTACGAGCAGTACTTC. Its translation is CASSLTGEVYEQYF.

The chain's CDR3 is CASSLEVSIYTEAFF. DNA of the CDR3: TGTGCCAGCAGCTTAGAGGTCTCGATATACACTGAAGCTTTCTTT. V is TRBV5-5 and J is TRBJ1-1; D gene uncertain. This CDR3 has 15 amino acids. From germline, CDR1 is SGHKS and CDR2 YYEKEE (reference sequence). V dropped 2 bases and J dropped 3 bases, with 14 bases sitting between them.

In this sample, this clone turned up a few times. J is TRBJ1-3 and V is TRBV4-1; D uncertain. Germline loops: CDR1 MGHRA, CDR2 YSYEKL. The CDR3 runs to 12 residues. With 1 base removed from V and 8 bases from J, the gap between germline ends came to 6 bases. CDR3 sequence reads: CASSQVSDTIYF. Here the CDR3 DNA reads TGCGCCAGCAGCCAAGTCTCGGACACCATATATTTT.

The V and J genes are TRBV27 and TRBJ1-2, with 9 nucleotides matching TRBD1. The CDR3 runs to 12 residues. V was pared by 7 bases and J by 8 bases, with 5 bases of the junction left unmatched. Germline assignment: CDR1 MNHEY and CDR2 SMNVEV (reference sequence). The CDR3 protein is CASKTGGDGYTF. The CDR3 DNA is TGTGCCAGCAAAACAGGGGGCGACGGCTACACCTTC.

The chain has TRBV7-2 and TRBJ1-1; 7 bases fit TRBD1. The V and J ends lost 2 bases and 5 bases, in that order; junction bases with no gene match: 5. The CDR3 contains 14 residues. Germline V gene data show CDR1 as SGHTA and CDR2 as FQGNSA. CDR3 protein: CASSLRGGRTEAFF. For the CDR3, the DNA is TGTGCCAGCAGCTTACGAGGGGGCAGGACTGAAGCTTTCTTT.

CDR3 residues: CAWSVLAGSSYEQYF. Here the CDR3 DNA reads TGTGCCTGGAGTGTACTAGCGGGATCCTCCTACGAGCAGTACTTC. This rearrangement joins TRBV30 to TRBJ2-7; 10 nucleotides match TRBD2. This CDR3 is built from 15 residues. Germline V gives CDR1 GTSNPN, CDR2 SVGIG (reference sequence). Trimming removed 0 bases from V and 0 bases from J; junction bases left unmatched: 2.

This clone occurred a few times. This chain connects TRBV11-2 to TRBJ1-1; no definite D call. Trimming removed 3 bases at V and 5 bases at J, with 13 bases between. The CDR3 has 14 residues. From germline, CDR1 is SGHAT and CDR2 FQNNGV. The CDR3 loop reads CASSFPGGTTEAFF. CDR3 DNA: TGTGCCAGCAGCTTCCCGGGAGGAACAACTGAAGCTTTCTTT.

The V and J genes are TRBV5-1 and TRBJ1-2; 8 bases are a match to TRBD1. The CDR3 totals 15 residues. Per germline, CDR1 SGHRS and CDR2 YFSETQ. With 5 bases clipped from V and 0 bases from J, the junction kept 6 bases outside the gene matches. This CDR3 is CASSQDRGSNYGYTF. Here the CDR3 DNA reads TGCGCCAGCAGTCAAGACAGGGGATCTAACTATGGCTACACCTTC.

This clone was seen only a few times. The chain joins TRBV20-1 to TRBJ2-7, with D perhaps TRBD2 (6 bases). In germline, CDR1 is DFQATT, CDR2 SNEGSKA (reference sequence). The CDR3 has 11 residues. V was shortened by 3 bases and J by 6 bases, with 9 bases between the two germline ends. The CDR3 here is CSASTSREQYF. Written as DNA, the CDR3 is TGCAGTGCTAGTACTAGCCGCGAGCAGTACTTC.

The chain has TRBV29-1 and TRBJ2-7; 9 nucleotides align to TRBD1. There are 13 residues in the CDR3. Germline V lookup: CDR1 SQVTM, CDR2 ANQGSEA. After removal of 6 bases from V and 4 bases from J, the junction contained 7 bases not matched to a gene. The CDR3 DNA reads TGCAGCGTGGACCGTGGGACAGGGTACGAGCAGTACTTC. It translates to CSVDRGTGYEQYF.

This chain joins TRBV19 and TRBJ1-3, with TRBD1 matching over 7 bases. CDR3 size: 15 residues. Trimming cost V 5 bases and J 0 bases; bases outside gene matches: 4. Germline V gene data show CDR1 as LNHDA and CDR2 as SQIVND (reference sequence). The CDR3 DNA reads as TGTGCCAGTAGTCCACAGGGGAGCTCTGGAAACACCATATATTTT. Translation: CASSPQGSSGNTIYF.

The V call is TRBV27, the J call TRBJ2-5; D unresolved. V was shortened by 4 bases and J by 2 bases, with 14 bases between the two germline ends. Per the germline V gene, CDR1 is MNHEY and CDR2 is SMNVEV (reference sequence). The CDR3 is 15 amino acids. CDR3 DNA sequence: TGTGCCAGCAGTTCGTCACAGATGATTCAAGAGACCCAGTACTTC. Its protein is CASSSSQMIQETQYF.

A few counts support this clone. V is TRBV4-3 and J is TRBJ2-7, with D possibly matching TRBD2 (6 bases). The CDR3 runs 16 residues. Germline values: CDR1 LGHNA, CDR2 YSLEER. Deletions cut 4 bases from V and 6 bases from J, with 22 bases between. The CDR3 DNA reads TGCGCCAGCAGCCTACAGTCCGGGACTTCGGGGTCCGAGCAGTACTTC. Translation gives CASSLQSGTSGSEQYF.

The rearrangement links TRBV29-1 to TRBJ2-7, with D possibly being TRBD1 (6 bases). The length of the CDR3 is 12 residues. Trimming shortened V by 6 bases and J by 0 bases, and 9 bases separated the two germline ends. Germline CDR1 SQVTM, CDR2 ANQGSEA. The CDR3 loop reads CSVGQNSYEQYF. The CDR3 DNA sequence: TGCAGCGTCGGACAGAACTCCTACGAGCAGTACTTC.

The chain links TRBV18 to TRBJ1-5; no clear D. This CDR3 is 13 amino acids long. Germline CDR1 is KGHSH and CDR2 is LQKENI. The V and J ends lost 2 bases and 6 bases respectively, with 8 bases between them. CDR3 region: CASSPVPGQPQHF. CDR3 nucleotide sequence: TGTGCCAGCTCACCAGTTCCGGGTCAGCCCCAGCATTTT.

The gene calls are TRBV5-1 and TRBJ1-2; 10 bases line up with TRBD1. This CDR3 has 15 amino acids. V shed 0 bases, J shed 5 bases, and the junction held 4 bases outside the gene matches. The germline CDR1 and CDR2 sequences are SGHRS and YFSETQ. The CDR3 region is CASSLEGQGWYGYTF. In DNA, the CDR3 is TGCGCCAGCAGCTTGGAGGGACAGGGGTGGTATGGCTACACCTTC.

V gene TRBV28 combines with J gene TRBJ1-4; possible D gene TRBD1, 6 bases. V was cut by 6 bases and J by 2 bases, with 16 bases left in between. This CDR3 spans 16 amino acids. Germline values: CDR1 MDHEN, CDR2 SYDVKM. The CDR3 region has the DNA TGTGCCAGCAGCGTGGCAGGGGCTCGGACTAATGAAAAACTGTTTTTT. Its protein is CASSVAGARTNEKLFF.